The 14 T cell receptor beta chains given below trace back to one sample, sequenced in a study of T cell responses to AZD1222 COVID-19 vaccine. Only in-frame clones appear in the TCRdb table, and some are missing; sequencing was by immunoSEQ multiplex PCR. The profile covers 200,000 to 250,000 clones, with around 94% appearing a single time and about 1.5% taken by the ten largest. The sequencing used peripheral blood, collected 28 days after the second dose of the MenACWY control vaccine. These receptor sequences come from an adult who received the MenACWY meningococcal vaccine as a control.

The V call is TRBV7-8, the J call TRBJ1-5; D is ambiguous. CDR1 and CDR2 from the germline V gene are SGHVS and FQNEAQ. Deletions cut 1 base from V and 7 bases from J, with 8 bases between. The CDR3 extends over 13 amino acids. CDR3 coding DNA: TGTGCCAGCAGCTTAGATACCTCCCAGCCCCAGCATTTT. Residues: CASSLDTSQPQHF.

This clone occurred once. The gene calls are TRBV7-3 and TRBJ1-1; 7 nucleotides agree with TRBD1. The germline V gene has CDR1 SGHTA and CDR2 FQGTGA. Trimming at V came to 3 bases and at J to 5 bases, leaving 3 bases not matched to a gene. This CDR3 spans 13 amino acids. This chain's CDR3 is CASSFGTETEAFF. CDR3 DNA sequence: TGTGCCAGCAGCTTCGGGACAGAAACTGAAGCTTTCTTT.

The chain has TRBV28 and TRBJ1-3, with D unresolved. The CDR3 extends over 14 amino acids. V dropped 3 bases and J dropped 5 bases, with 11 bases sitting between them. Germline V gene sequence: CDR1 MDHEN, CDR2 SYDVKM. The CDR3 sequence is CASSFQAARNTIYF. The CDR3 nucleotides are TGTGCCAGCAGTTTCCAGGCGGCCCGAAACACCATATATTTT.

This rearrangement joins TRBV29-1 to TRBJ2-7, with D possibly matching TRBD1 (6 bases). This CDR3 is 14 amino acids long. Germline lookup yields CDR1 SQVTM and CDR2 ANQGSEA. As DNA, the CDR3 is TGCCCTTCCCCACAGGGTAGTCCGAACTACGAGCAGTACTTC. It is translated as CPSPQGSPNYEQYF.

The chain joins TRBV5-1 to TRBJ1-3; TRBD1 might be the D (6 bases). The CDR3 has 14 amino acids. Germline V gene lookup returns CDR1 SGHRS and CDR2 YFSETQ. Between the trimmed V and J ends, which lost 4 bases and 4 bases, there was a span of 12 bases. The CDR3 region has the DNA TGCGCCAGCAGCGCACAGGGTGCGGGAAACACCATATATTTT. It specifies CASSAQGAGNTIYF.

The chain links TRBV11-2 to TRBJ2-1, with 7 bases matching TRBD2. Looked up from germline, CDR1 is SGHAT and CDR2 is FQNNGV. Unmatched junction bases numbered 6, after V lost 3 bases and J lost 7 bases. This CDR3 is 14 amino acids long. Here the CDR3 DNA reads TGTGCCAGCAGCTTGGCGGGAGTATCGAATGAGCAGTTCTTC. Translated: CASSLAGVSNEQFF.

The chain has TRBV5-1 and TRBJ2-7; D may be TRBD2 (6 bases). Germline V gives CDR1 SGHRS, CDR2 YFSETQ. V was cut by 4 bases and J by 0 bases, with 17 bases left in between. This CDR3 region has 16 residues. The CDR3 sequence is CASSPGAGLSSYEQYF. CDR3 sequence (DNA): TGCGCCAGCAGCCCAGGTGCGGGACTTAGCTCCTACGAGCAGTACTTC.

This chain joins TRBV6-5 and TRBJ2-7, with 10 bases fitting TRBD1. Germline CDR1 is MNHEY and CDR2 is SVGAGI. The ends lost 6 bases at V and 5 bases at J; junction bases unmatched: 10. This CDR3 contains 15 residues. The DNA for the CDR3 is TGTGCCAGCAGGCCAGACAGGGGGCGTCCCCACGAGCAGTACTTC. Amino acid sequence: CASRPDRGRPHEQYF.

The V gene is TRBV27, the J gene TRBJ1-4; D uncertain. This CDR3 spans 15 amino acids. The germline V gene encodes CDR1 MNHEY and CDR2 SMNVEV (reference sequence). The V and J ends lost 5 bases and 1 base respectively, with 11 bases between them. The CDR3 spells CASSPVAGTNEKLFF. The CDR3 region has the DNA TGTGCCAGCAGTCCCGTGGCGGGAACTAATGAAAAACTGTTTTTT.

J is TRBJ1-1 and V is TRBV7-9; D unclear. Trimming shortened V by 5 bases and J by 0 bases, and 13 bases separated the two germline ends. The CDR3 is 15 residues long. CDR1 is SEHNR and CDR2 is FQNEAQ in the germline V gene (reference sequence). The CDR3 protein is CASSTGPTMNTEAFF. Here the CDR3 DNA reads TGTGCCAGCAGCACCGGACCGACGATGAACACTGAAGCTTTCTTT.

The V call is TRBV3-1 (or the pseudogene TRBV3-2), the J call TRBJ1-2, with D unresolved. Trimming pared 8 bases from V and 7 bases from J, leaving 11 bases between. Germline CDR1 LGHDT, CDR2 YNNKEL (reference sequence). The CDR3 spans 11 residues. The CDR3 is CASSSLAGYTF. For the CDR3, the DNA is TGTGCCAGCTCTTCGTTAGCTGGCTACACCTTC.

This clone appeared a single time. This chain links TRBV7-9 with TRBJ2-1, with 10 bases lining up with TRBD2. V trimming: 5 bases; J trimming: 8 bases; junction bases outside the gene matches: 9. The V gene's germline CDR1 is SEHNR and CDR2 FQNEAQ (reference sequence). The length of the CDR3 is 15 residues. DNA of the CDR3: TGTGCCAGCAGCCCGGAGGCTAGCGGGAGCGATGAGCAGTTCTTC. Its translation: CASSPEASGSDEQFF.

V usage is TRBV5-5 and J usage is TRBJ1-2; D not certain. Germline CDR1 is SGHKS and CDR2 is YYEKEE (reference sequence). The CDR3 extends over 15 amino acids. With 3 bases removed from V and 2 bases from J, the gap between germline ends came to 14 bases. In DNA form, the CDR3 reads TGTGCCAGCAGCTCCGGCGACGGAGTAAACTATGGCTACACCTTC. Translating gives CASSSGDGVNYGYTF.

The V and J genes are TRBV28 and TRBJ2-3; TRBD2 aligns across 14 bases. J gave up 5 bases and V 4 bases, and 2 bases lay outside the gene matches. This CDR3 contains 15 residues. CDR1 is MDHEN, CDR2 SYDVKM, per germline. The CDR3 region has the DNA TGTGCCAGCAGTTCGGGACTAGCGGGGGTAGATACGCAGTATTTT. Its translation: CASSSGLAGVDTQYF.